The 7 T cell receptor beta chains presented below share a single source sample, sequenced in a study of blood T cell repertoires in COVID-19. Sequenced by immunoSEQ multiplex PCR; TCRdb stores in-frame clones only, minus some. The top ten hold under 2.5% of the sample, which has roughly 140,000 clones, more than 80% seen once. Sequences were obtained from peripheral blood. The receptors shown here come from a man aged 70-80 years with acute or convalescent COVID-19.

V gene TRBV7-9 combines with J gene TRBJ2-1; 13 bases agree with TRBD2. Unmatched junction bases numbered 8, after V lost 3 bases and J lost 9 bases. The CDR3 length is 16 residues. Germline V CDR1 and CDR2: SEHNR, FQNEAQ (reference sequence). Here the CDR3 DNA reads TGTGCCAGCAGCTTCGAGACTAGCGGGAGGAGCGGTGAGCAGTTCTTC. It specifies CASSFETSGRSGEQFF.

The chain uses TRBV3-1 (or the pseudogene TRBV3-2) and TRBJ2-2; 14 bases are a match to TRBD2. The length of the CDR3 is 16 residues. The V segment lost 3 bases and the J segment 8 bases; nucleotides outside the gene matches: 5. Per germline, CDR1 LGHDT and CDR2 YNNKEL (reference sequence). In DNA, the CDR3 is TGTGCCAGCAGCCAGGGACTAGCGGGGGCCGAAGGGGAGCTGTTTTTT. This sequence encodes CASSQGLAGAEGELFF.

This chain connects TRBV9 to TRBJ1-2; D not resolved. Germline V lookup: CDR1 SGDLS, CDR2 YYNGEE. The V end lost 0 bases, the J end lost 0 bases, and 9 bases lay between the germline ends. The CDR3 extends over 15 amino acids. This CDR3 reads CASSVGGRTNYGYTF. CDR3 bases: TGTGCCAGCAGCGTAGGCGGCAGAACTAACTATGGCTACACCTTC.

The V and J genes are TRBV5-1 and TRBJ2-3, with 10 nucleotides matching TRBD1. The length of the CDR3 is 16 residues. CDR1 and CDR2 from the germline V gene are SGHRS and YFSETQ. The ends lost 0 bases at V and 4 bases at J; junction bases unmatched: 5. The CDR3 nucleotides are TGCGCCAGCAGCTTGGACGGGGGACAGGGGTCAGATACGCAGTATTTT. Translation: CASSLDGGQGSDTQYF.

The chain employs TRBV28 and TRBJ1-5; perhaps TRBD1 as D (5 bases). The CDR3 is 15 amino acids. CDR1 and CDR2 (germline): MDHEN, SYDVKM. V was cut by 3 bases and J by 11 bases, with 20 bases left in between. The CDR3 sequence is CASSFARRADRTQHF. Written as DNA, the CDR3 is TGTGCCAGCAGTTTTGCCCGCAGGGCGGATAGGACCCAGCATTTT.

This chain joins TRBV29-1 and TRBJ2-7; possibly TRBD2 for D (6 bases). Looked up from germline, CDR1 is SQVTM and CDR2 is ANQGSEA. Trimming took off 4 bases at V and 6 bases at J, with 16 bases between the two ends. The length of the CDR3 is 13 residues. The chain's CDR3 is CSVGRQGLSEQYF. The DNA for the CDR3 is TGCAGCGTTGGTCGTCAGGGACTCTCCGAGCAGTACTTC.

The chain employs TRBV6-6 and TRBJ1-5; no firm D call. Germline loops: CDR1 MNHNY, CDR2 SVGAGI (reference sequence). Trimming cost V 6 bases and J 6 bases, with 9 bases left between them. This CDR3 comprises 12 residues. The CDR3, as DNA: TGTGCCAGCAGCCTTCCGGGTCAGCCCCAGCATTTT. This encodes CASSLPGQPQHF.